The clone carrying this T cell receptor beta chain was seen more than once but under ten times. Its specificity is unknown. Trimming removed 8 bases from V and 7 bases from J, with 8 bases in between. CDR1 is SNHLY, CDR2 FYNNEI, per germline. CDR3 length: 10 amino acids. TCRdb redid the calling of the 5' RACE reads with MiXCR, one entry per CDR3 protein. The sample carries roughly 510,000 distinct CDR3 sequences, 15% to 20% recorded once. These data come from a study of T-cell memory formation after mild COVID-19. The wider study: TCR clustering was largely donor specific. Findings and limits, study-wide: Later expanders leaned CD4+, whereas day 15 to 85 contracting clones were balanced CD4/CD8. SARS-CoV-2 specificity of second-wave clones peaking day 37 was unconfirmed.

The specimen was PBMCs or a T cell subset sorted from them (not recorded which). The receptor was derived from an adult woman who had mild COVID-19 (a few samples of this study predate the infection). Cell type and time point are not known. The gene calls are TRBV2 and TRBJ1-1; D gene unclear. The CDR3 nucleotides are TGTGCCAGCTGGACCCTTGAAGCTTTCTTT. Amino acid sequence: CASWTLEAFF.